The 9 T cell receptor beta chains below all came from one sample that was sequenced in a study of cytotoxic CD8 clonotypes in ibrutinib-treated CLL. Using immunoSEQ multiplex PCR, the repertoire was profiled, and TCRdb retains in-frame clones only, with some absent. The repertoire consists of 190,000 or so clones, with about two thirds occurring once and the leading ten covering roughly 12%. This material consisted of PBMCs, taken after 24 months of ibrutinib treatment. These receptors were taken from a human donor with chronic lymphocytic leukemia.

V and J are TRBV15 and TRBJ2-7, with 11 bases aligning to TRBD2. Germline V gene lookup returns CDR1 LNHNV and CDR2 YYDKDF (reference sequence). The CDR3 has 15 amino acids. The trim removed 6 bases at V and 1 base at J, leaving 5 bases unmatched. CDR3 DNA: TGTGCCACCAGATCCGGGACTAGCGGATCCTACGAGCAGTACTTC. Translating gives CATRSGTSGSYEQYF.

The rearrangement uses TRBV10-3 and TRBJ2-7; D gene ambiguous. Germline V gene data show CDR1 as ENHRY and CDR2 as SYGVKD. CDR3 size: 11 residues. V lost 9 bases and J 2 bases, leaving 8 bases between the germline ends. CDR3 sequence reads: CAIAETYEQYF. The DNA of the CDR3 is TGTGCCATTGCAGAGACCTACGAGCAGTACTTC.

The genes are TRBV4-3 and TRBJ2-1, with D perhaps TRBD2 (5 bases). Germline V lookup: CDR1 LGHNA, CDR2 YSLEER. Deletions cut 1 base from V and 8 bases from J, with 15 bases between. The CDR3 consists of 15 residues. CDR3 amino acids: CASSQVFLGGDEQFF. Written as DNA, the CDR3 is TGCGCCAGCAGCCAAGTTTTCCTAGGAGGTGATGAGCAGTTCTTC.

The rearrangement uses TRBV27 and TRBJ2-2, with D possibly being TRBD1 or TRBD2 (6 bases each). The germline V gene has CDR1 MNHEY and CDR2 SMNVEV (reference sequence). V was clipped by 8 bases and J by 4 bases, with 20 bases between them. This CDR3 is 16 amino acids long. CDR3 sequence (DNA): TGTGCCAGCTCTGATCCGGGGGCTCTGGGCACCGGGGAGCTGTTTTTT. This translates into CASSDPGALGTGELFF.

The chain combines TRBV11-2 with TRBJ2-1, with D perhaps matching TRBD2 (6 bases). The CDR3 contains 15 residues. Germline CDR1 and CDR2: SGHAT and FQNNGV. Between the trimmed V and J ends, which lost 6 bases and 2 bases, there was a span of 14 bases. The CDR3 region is CASRLRDLAYNEQFF. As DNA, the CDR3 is TGTGCCAGCAGACTCCGGGACTTAGCCTACAATGAGCAGTTCTTC.

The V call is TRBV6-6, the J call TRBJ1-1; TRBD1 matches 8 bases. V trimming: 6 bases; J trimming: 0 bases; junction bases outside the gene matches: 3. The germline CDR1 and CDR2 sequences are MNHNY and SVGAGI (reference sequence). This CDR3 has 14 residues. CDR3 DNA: TGTGCCAGCAGAAAACAGGGGGTGAACACTGAAGCTTTCTTT. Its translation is CASRKQGVNTEAFF.

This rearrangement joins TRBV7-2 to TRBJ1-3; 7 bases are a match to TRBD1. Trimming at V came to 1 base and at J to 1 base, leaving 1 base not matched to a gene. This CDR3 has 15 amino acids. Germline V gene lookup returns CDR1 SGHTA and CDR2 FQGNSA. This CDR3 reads CASSLGGQSGNTIYF. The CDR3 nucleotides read TGTGCCAGCAGCTTAGGGGGACAGTCTGGAAACACCATATATTTT.

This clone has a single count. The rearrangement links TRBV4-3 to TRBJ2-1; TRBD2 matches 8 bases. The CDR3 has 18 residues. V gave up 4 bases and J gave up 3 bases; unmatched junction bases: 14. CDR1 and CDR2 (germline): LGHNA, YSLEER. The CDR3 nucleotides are TGCGCCAGCAGCCCCCTATGGGTGCTAGCGGGCCGCTACAATGAGCAGTTCTTC. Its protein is CASSPLWVLAGRYNEQFF.

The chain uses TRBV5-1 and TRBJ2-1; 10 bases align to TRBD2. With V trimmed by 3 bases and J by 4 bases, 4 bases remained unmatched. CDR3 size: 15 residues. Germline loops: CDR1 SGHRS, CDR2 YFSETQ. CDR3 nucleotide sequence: TGCGCCAGCAGCTACGGACTAGCGGATTACAATGAGCAGTTCTTC. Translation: CASSYGLADYNEQFF.